A selection of T cell receptor beta chains follows, all from one sample in a study of siplizumab effects on memory and regulatory T cells. Sequencing used immunoSEQ multiplex PCR; TCRdb keeps in-frame clones, though not all of them. The sample records approximately 100,000 clones, roughly 94% being singletons. Sequencing was done on a sample of Tregs sorted from blood. Receptors were obtained from a human donor in good health. Both conserved end residues are part of each CDR3. The D gene is left open where the match is weak. The listing skips clone size in some rows; elsewhere it reads once, few, many or a size class.

cdr3_aa cdr3_nt j_call d_call clone_size v_call
CASSPGVMSGEQFF TGTGCCAGCTCACCAGGAGTGATGTCTGGTGAGCAGTTCTTC TRBJ2-1 NA NA TRBV18
CASSLASDRLADTQYF TGCGCCAGCAGCTTGGCCTCGGACAGGCTCGCAGATACGCAGTATTTT TRBJ2-3 TRBD1 NA TRBV5-1
CASSLADTQYF TGTGCCAGCAGTTTAGCAGATACGCAGTATTTT TRBJ2-3 NA NA TRBV6-6
CAISGKDWNEQFF TGTGCCATCAGTGGAAAGGACTGGAATGAGCAGTTCTTC TRBJ2-1 NA NA TRBV10-3
CASSPQAWAGVLYGYTF TGTGCCAGCAGCCCTCAAGCTTGGGCAGGGGTTCTCTATGGCTACACCTTC TRBJ1-2 NA NA TRBV9
CASSATGTSGRAKGDTQYF TGTGCCAGCAGCGCCACCGGGACTAGCGGGAGGGCCAAAGGAGATACGCAGTATTTT TRBJ2-3 NA NA TRBV21-1
CASSFRGVLDEKLFF TGTGCCAGCAGCTTTAGAGGGGTTTTGGATGAAAAACTGTTTTTT TRBJ1-4 NA NA TRBV7-9
CASSRQGATEAFF TGTGCCAGCAGCCGACAGGGGGCTACTGAAGCTTTCTTT TRBJ1-1 TRBD1 NA TRBV7-3
CASSRAGGPRETQYF TGTGCCAGCAGCCGAGCGGGAGGGCCCAGAGAGACCCAGTACTTC TRBJ2-5 TRBD2 NA TRBV7-3
CASSLAGPYEQYF TGTGCCAGCAGCCTAGCGGGACCCTACGAGCAGTACTTC TRBJ2-7 TRBD2 NA TRBV2
CASSLGGAYEQFF TGTGCCAGCAGCTTAGGTGGGGCCTATGAGCAGTTCTTC TRBJ2-1 NA NA TRBV13
CAIKGRVGDIQYF TGTGCCATTAAAGGGAGGGTAGGGGACATTCAGTACTTC TRBJ2-4 TRBD2 NA TRBV19
CASRRQGWETQYF TGTGCCAGCAGGCGTCAGGGATGGGAGACCCAGTACTTC TRBJ2-5 NA NA TRBV6-6
CASSSPPGQYNEQFF TGCGCCAGCAGCTCCCCCCCGGGACAATACAATGAGCAGTTCTTC TRBJ2-1 NA NA TRBV5-1
CASSGSYNQPQHF TGTGCCAGCAGTGGCAGTTACAATCAGCCCCAGCATTTT TRBJ1-5 NA NA TRBV2
CASSFTSGMDYEQYF TGCGCCAGCAGCTTTACTAGCGGAATGGACTACGAGCAGTACTTC TRBJ2-7 TRBD2 NA TRBV5-1
CASRSGTGSYEQYF TGTGCCAGCAGGTCCGGGACAGGCTCCTACGAGCAGTACTTC TRBJ2-7 TRBD1 once TRBV6-5
CAWSVQGQGNSPLHF TGTGCCTGGAGTGTACAGGGACAGGGGAATTCACCCCTCCACTTT TRBJ1-6 TRBD1 NA TRBV30
CASSNPSGIGNYEQYF TGTGCCAGCAGCAACCCTAGCGGGATCGGTAACTACGAGCAGTACTTC TRBJ2-7 TRBD2 NA TRBV11-2
CASSLGVGLPGANVLTF TGTGCCAGCAGCTTAGGGGTGGGGCTCCCTGGGGCCAACGTCCTGACTTTC TRBJ2-6 NA NA TRBV7-9
CASSLYRILIPNTGELFF TGTGCCAGCAGTTTGTACAGGATTCTAATCCCGAACACCGGGGAGCTGTTTTTT TRBJ2-2 NA few TRBV27
CASRGGPYNEQFF TGCGCCAGCAGGGGGGGGCCCTACAATGAGCAGTTCTTC TRBJ2-1 NA NA TRBV5-1
CASSQVRSGRGGDEQFF TGTGCCAGCAGCCAAGTTCGGAGCGGGAGGGGGGGCGATGAGCAGTTCTTC TRBJ2-1 TRBD2 few TRBV4-2
CASRRSPGGFMNTEAFF TGTGCCAGCAGGCGTAGTCCCGGGGGCTTCATGAACACTGAAGCTTTCTTT TRBJ1-1 NA NA TRBV27
CATNDGEWYGVPYF TGTGCCACCAACGACGGGGAATGGTACGGGGTACCGTACTTC TRBJ2-7 NA NA TRBV28
CASSPSGAGVEQFF TGTGCCAGCAGCCCTTCGGGGGCGGGAGTTGAGCAGTTCTTC TRBJ2-1 NA NA TRBV7-9
CASSGQRTGELFF TGTGCCAGCAGCGGGCAACGAACCGGGGAGCTGTTTTTT TRBJ2-2 NA NA TRBV11-2
CASSPPLAGGETQYF TGTGCCAGCAGCCCTCCTCTAGCGGGAGGAGAGACCCAGTACTTC TRBJ2-5 TRBD2 once TRBV11-2
CASSRNRPDTQYF TGCGCCAGCAGCCGGAACCGCCCAGATACGCAGTATTTT TRBJ2-3 NA NA TRBV5-1
CASLDRGRGPSYEQYF TGCGCCAGCCTAGACCGAGGACGTGGGCCTTCCTACGAGCAGTACTTC TRBJ2-7 NA NA TRBV10-2
CASTQEGLAKNIQYF TGTGCCAGCACCCAGGAAGGTCTAGCCAAAAACATTCAGTACTTC TRBJ2-4 NA NA TRBV6-6
CASSFGQGGELFF TGCGCCAGCAGCTTCGGACAGGGCGGGGAGCTGTTTTTT TRBJ2-2 TRBD1 NA TRBV5-1
CASSRAGGSNSGTQYF TGTGCCAGCAGCCGCGCGGGGGGGTCGAACTCGGGTACGCAGTATTTT TRBJ2-3 TRBD2 NA TRBV27
CASSSPGGPSTDTQYF TGTGCCAGCAGCTCACCGGGAGGGCCCAGCACAGATACGCAGTATTTT TRBJ2-3 TRBD2 NA TRBV7-9
CASSRQGVVGANVLTF TGTGCCAGTAGTCGCCAGGGGGTAGTTGGGGCCAACGTCCTGACTTTC TRBJ2-6 TRBD1 once TRBV19
CSASRGNEQFF TGCAGTGCTAGCCGCGGTAATGAGCAGTTCTTC TRBJ2-1 NA NA TRBV20-1
CASSPDRAVAGNTIYF TGTGCCAGCTCACCTGACAGGGCTGTTGCTGGAAACACCATATATTTT TRBJ1-3 TRBD1 NA TRBV18
CASSFTWDTNEKLFF TGTGCCAGCAGTTTCACCTGGGACACTAATGAAAAACTGTTTTTT TRBJ1-4 NA NA TRBV27
CASSELPDSNQPQHF TGTGCCAGCAGTGAACTGCCGGATAGCAATCAGCCCCAGCATTTT TRBJ1-5 NA once TRBV6-1
CASRSTYGEQYF TGTGCCAGCAGATCAACCTATGGCGAGCAGTACTTC TRBJ2-7 NA NA TRBV28
CASTPGLAANEQFF TGTGCCAGTACTCCGGGACTAGCGGCAAATGAGCAGTTCTTC TRBJ2-1 TRBD2 NA TRBV19
CATAVGALSTDTQYF TGTGCCACCGCCGTTGGAGCGTTAAGCACAGATACGCAGTATTTT TRBJ2-3 NA NA TRBV19